This passage covers 23 T cell receptor beta chains from one sample sequenced in a study of blood T cell repertoires in COVID-19. Measured with immunoSEQ multiplex PCR; TCRdb has only the in-frame clones, and not every one. The sample records approximately 400,000 clones, 88% being singletons. Sequenced input: peripheral blood. These receptors were obtained from a woman aged 50 to 60 with COVID-19, enrolled during active disease.

The chain couples TRBV18 to TRBJ1-2; unclear D gene. Germline CDR1 KGHSH, CDR2 LQKENI. This CDR3 region has 13 residues. Trimming took 2 bases from V and 6 from J, leaving 10 bases between them. The CDR3 nucleotides are TGTGCCAGCTCACCATATAAGGAGGATGGCTACACCTTC. As protein: CASSPYKEDGYTF.

This clone was recorded once. The rearrangement uses TRBV5-5 and TRBJ2-4; 8 bases fit TRBD1. The germline gives CDR1 SGHKS, CDR2 YYEKEE (reference sequence). This CDR3 region has 16 residues. The trim removed 3 bases at V and 1 base at J, leaving 6 bases unmatched. Here the CDR3 DNA reads TGTGCCAGCAGCTGGCAGGGGGCGAGCGCCAAAAACATTCAGTACTTC. It specifies CASSWQGASAKNIQYF. The variable domain in full, with the rest retrieved from reference TRBV5-5 and TRBJ2-4, is DAGVTQSPTHLIKTRGQQVTLRCSPISGHKSVSWYQQVLGQGPQFIFQYYEKEERGRGNFPDRFSARQFPNYSSELNVNALLLGDSALYLCASSWQGASAKNIQYFGAGTRLSVL.

This clone was counted only a few times. The chain joins TRBV7-9 to TRBJ1-2; D is unclear. The CDR3 has 14 residues. CDR1 and CDR2 from the germline V gene are SEHNR and FQNEAQ (reference sequence). Trimming cost V 1 base and J 7 bases, with 13 bases left between them. CDR3 DNA sequence: TGTGCCAGCAGCTTAGAGGTGTCGGGAGGTGGCTACACCTTC. Its protein is CASSLEVSGGGYTF. The complete variable domain, with remaining parts taken from reference TRBV7-9 and TRBJ1-2, reads DTGVSQNPRHKITKRGQNVTFRCDPISEHNRLYWYRQTLGQGPEFLTYFQNEAQLEKSRLLSDRFSAERPKGSFSTLEIQRTEQGDSAMYLCASSLEVSGGGYTFGSGTRLTVV.

Notes on this clone: The same CDR3 is also encoded by other DNA sequences in this sample. The rearrangement links TRBV18 to TRBJ1-2; 8 bases map to TRBD1. The V gene's germline CDR1 is KGHSH and CDR2 LQKENI. The CDR3 loop spans 14 amino acids. V dropped 3 bases and J dropped 4; count of bases not matched to a gene: 4. CDR3 nucleotide sequence: TGTGCCAGCTCACCCGGGCAGGGGGCCTATGGCTACACCTTC. This sequence encodes CASSPGQGAYGYTF. The variable domain in full, completed from reference TRBV18 and TRBJ1-2, reads NAGVMQNPRHLVRRRGQEARLRCSPMKGHSHVYWYRQLPEEGLKFMVYLQKENIIDESGMPKERFSAEFPKEGPSILRIQQVVRGDSAAYFCASSPGQGAYGYTFGSGTRLTVV.

V is TRBV7-6 and J is TRBJ2-3; D possibly corresponds to TRBD2 (7 bases). The germline CDR1 and CDR2 sequences are SGHVS and FNYEAQ. The CDR3 is made up of 16 amino acids. The V and J ends lost 1 base and 2 bases respectively, with 13 bases between them. The CDR3 DNA is TGTGCCAGCAGCTTAGAGGCGGGGGCCGACACAGATACGCAGTATTTT. Translating gives CASSLEAGADTDTQYF. The full variable domain, its missing parts supplied by reference TRBV7-6 and TRBJ2-3, is GAGVSQSPRYKVTKRGQDVALRCDPISGHVSLYWYRQALGQGPEFLTYFNYEAQQDKSGLPNDRFSAERPEGSISTLTIQRTEQRDSAMYRCASSLEAGADTDTQYFGPGTRLTVL.

This clone is a singleton in its sample. V usage is TRBV24-1 and J usage is TRBJ1-3; D is ambiguous. The CDR3 is 14 residues long. V was shortened by 2 bases and J by 0 bases, with 4 bases between the two germline ends. Germline CDR1 is KGHDR and CDR2 is SFDVKD. The chain's CDR3 is CATSDSFSGNTIYF. The CDR3 DNA is TGTGCCACCAGTGATTCCTTCTCTGGAAACACCATATATTTT.

V gene TRBV28 combines with J gene TRBJ1-5; 7 nucleotides agree with TRBD1. Germline trimming cut 3 bases from V and 6 bases from J; bases unmatched to any gene: 5. The CDR3 runs 14 residues. Germline V CDR1 and CDR2: MDHEN, SYDVKM. This CDR3 is CASSFRRGLQPQHF. CDR3 DNA sequence: TGTGCCAGCAGTTTTAGAAGGGGGCTTCAGCCCCAGCATTTT.

The chain recombines TRBV7-7 with TRBJ2-2; D perhaps matches TRBD1 (5 bases). Looked up from germline, CDR1 is SSHAT and CDR2 is FNYEAQ (reference sequence). There are 18 residues in the CDR3. V was trimmed by 0 bases and J by 5 bases, leaving 19 bases between them. This CDR3 reads CASSLAGFQGYYTGELFF. In nucleotides, the CDR3 is TGTGCCAGCAGCTTAGCGGGGTTTCAGGGTTACTATACCGGGGAGCTGTTTTTT.

This sequence joins TRBV7-9 and TRBJ1-3; 7 nucleotides line up with TRBD1. Trimming took 5 bases from V and 2 from J; bases not matched to a gene: 15. This CDR3 contains 18 residues. CDR1 and CDR2 (germline): SEHNR, FQNEAQ (reference sequence). For the CDR3, the DNA is TGTGCCAGCAGCCACCGAACGGGGATTGGGACAGCTGGAAACACCATATATTTT. Amino acids: CASSHRTGIGTAGNTIYF.

The chain recombines TRBV14 with TRBJ1-6; D is possibly TRBD1 (5 bases). V was cut by 2 bases and J by 4 bases, with 9 bases left in between. The CDR3 has 15 residues. Germline V gene data show CDR1 as SGHDN and CDR2 as FVKESK. The CDR3 DNA is TGTGCCAGCAGCCAACGGCAGGGTTATAATTCACCCCTCCACTTT. Translated, it gives CASSQRQGYNSPLHF.

This clone was seen once. The gene calls are TRBV5-1 and TRBJ1-1; TRBD1 aligns across 8 bases. The CDR3 loop spans 16 amino acids. Trimming cost V 5 bases and J 0 bases; bases outside gene matches: 9. Germline-derived CDR1 and CDR2 are SGHRS and YFSETQ. The CDR3 region has the DNA TGCGCCAGCAGACCCGGGACAGGTTACATGAACACTGAAGCTTTCTTT. It translates to CASRPGTGYMNTEAFF.

The J gene is TRBJ1-1, the V gene TRBV2, with a tentative D call TRBD1 (5 bases). Germline CDR1 reads SNHLY; CDR2 reads FYNNEI. The CDR3 has 14 amino acids. V was cut by 6 bases and J by 3 bases, with 14 bases left in between. The CDR3 nucleotides are TGTGCCAGCAGCTTCGACAGAACGTACACTGAAGCTTTCTTT. It is translated as CASSFDRTYTEAFF.

CDR3: CAWSTEKAPNPEKLFF. CDR3 bases: TGTGCCTGGAGTACAGAAAAGGCCCCCAACCCGGAAAAACTGTTTTTT. The V and J genes are TRBV30 and TRBJ1-4; D remains unclear. CDR1 and CDR2 (germline): GTSNPN, SVGIG (reference sequence). The CDR3 sequence is 16 residues long. V dropped 2 bases and J dropped 8 bases, with 21 bases sitting between them.

J is TRBJ1-6 and V is TRBV25-1, with 7 positions matching TRBD1. Germline V gene data show CDR1 as MGHDK and CDR2 as SYGVNS. The CDR3 extends over 13 amino acids. The ends lost 8 bases at V and 9 bases at J; junction bases unmatched: 7. CDR3 sequence: CASQTGKGSPLHF. Here the CDR3 DNA reads TGTGCCAGCCAGACAGGGAAGGGTTCACCCCTCCACTTT.

The V call is TRBV9, the J call TRBJ1-6; the D gene is possibly TRBD1 (5 bases). The germline V gene encodes CDR1 SGDLS and CDR2 YYNGEE. Deletions cut 0 bases from V and 8 bases from J, with 12 bases between. This CDR3 spans 15 amino acids. The CDR3 DNA reads TGTGCCAGCAGCGTAGGGGGCAGCCCCGATTCACCCCTCCACTTT. Translating gives CASSVGGSPDSPLHF.

The CDR3: CASSLRTSGDNEQFF. The CDR3 nucleotides are TGTGCCAGCAGCCTTAGGACTAGCGGGGACAATGAGCAGTTCTTC. This rearrangement joins TRBV3-1 (or the pseudogene TRBV3-2) to TRBJ2-1; 12 bases line up with TRBD2. With V trimmed by 4 bases and J by 5 bases, 3 bases remained unmatched. In germline, CDR1 is LGHDT, CDR2 YNNKEL (reference sequence). The CDR3 sequence is 15 residues long.

The rearrangement uses TRBV28 and TRBJ2-2; D possibly corresponds to TRBD2 (7 bases). There are 15 residues in the CDR3. Germline loops: CDR1 MDHEN, CDR2 SYDVKM. V lost 5 bases and J lost 4, with 14 bases in between. The CDR3 reads CASSPPAGATGELFF. CDR3 sequence (DNA): TGTGCCAGCAGTCCCCCCGCGGGGGCCACCGGGGAGCTGTTTTTT.

The chain uses TRBV3-1 (or the pseudogene TRBV3-2) and TRBJ2-3; D possibly corresponds to TRBD2 (6 bases). Trimming took off 0 bases at V and 5 bases at J, with 15 bases between the two ends. Germline V gives CDR1 LGHDT, CDR2 YNNKEL (reference sequence). This CDR3 region has 16 residues. The CDR3 loop is CASSQEGASEVDTQYF. The CDR3 DNA reads as TGTGCCAGCAGCCAAGAAGGGGCTAGCGAGGTAGATACGCAGTATTTT.

The genes are TRBV18 and TRBJ1-1; D gene unclear. The CDR3 has 14 amino acids. The V and J ends lost 1 base and 1 base respectively, with 7 bases between them. Germline CDR1 KGHSH, CDR2 LQKENI. The CDR3 DNA follows: TGTGCCAGCTCACCACTGGAGGGGAACACTGAAGCTTTCTTT. This gives the protein CASSPLEGNTEAFF. Variable domain in full (rest from reference TRBV18 and TRBJ1-1): NAGVMQNPRHLVRRRGQEARLRCSPMKGHSHVYWYRQLPEEGLKFMVYLQKENIIDESGMPKERFSAEFPKEGPSILRIQQVVRGDSAAYFCASSPLEGNTEAFFGQGTRLTVV.

This chain joins TRBV7-8 and TRBJ1-1; the D gene is possibly TRBD1 (5 bases). In germline, CDR1 is SGHVS, CDR2 FQNEAQ. V was cut by 1 base and J by 0 bases, with 12 bases left in between. The CDR3 has 16 amino acids. The CDR3 protein is CASSLVGRVMNTEAFF. The CDR3 nucleotides read TGTGCCAGCAGCTTAGTTGGCAGGGTCATGAACACTGAAGCTTTCTTT.

The V and J genes are TRBV3-1 (or the pseudogene TRBV3-2) and TRBJ1-1, with D uncertain. The CDR3 consists of 13 residues. The V end was cut by 1 base, the J end by 6 bases, with 9 bases between. Germline V CDR1 and CDR2: LGHDT, YNNKEL (reference sequence). CDR3 nucleotides: TGTGCCAGCAGCCAAGGGTCACGGGCTGAAGCTTTCTTT. The encoded protein is CASSQGSRAEAFF.

The CDR3 sequence is CASSRGQGLWNTEAFF. CDR3 nucleotides: TGTGCCAGCAGCCGGGGACAGGGCCTTTGGAACACTGAAGCTTTCTTT. The rearrangement uses TRBV3-1 (or the pseudogene TRBV3-2) and TRBJ1-1; 9 nucleotides match TRBD1. The CDR3 runs to 16 residues. Unmatched junction bases numbered 7, after V lost 4 bases and J lost 1 base. Germline CDR1 and CDR2: LGHDT and YNNKEL (reference sequence).

V and J are TRBV24-1 and TRBJ1-1, with a tentative D call TRBD1 (6 bases). CDR1 and CDR2 from the germline V gene are KGHDR and SFDVKD. This CDR3 is 16 amino acids long. V lost 2 bases and J lost 3, with 15 bases in between. For the CDR3, the DNA is TGTGCCACCAGTGATTCCTCCCCAGGGGAAGACACTGAAGCTTTCTTT. Its translation is CATSDSSPGEDTEAFF.